The 24 T cell receptor beta chains given below trace back to one sample, sequenced in a study of T cell clonotyping in hematopoietic cell transplantation. TCRdb's copy holds only in-frame clones and misses some; the assay was immunoSEQ multiplex PCR. The sample lists tens of thousands of clones, 90% to 95% seen once, with around 1.6% in the top ten. The time point was: recipient sample about 28 days before transplant, after cytoreduction. The sequencing here drew on peripheral blood mononuclear cells, taken before stem cell transplant. These TCRs come from a man aged 40-49 years with chronic myeloid leukemia. Some clones in this sample may be carry-over from other donors' samples.

V gene TRBV9 combines with J gene TRBJ2-7; possible D gene TRBD1, 6 bases. Germline assignment: CDR1 SGDLS and CDR2 YYNGEE. The CDR3 runs to 12 residues. V was trimmed by 4 bases and J by 6 bases, leaving 11 bases between them. In DNA, the CDR3 is TGTGCCAGCAGCCTCCAGGGGTCCGAGCAGTACTTC. Its protein is CASSLQGSEQYF.

The chain combines TRBV30 with TRBJ2-3; TRBD1 aligns across 9 bases. Germline trimming cut 5 bases from V and 6 bases from J; bases unmatched to any gene: 9. Per the germline V gene, CDR1 is GTSNPN and CDR2 is SVGIG (reference sequence). This CDR3 has 14 amino acids. For the CDR3, the DNA is TGTGCCTGGGGACAGGGGACCCTTGGGGATACGCAGTATTTT. Translated: CAWGQGTLGDTQYF.

The chain links TRBV6-1 to TRBJ1-2; unclear D gene. V lost 1 base and J 4 bases, leaving 13 bases between the germline ends. CDR3 length: 15 amino acids. In germline, CDR1 is MNHNS, CDR2 SASEGT. The CDR3 reads CASSEEGGQSYGYTF. CDR3 in DNA: TGTGCCAGCAGTGAAGAGGGAGGGCAAAGCTATGGCTACACCTTC.

The rearrangement uses TRBV21-1 and TRBJ1-1. TRBV21-1 is a pseudogene segment. This CDR3 has 18 amino acids. The CDR3 nucleotides read TGTGCCAGCAATAAAAGCGGGGACACCCGTTTGCTGAACACTGAAGCTTTCTTT. Its protein product is CASNKSGDTRLLNTEAFF.

The chain employs TRBV5-8 and TRBJ2-1, with D unclear. In germline, CDR1 is SGHTS, CDR2 YDEGEE. Trimming removed 3 bases from V and 4 bases from J, with 5 bases in between. CDR3 length: 12 residues. CDR3: CASSSQYNEQFF. The CDR3 nucleotides read TGTGCCAGCAGCTCCCAATACAATGAGCAGTTCTTC.

The V gene is TRBV5-8, the J gene TRBJ2-1; D is perhaps TRBD2 (6 bases). Germline V CDR1 and CDR2: SGHTS, YDEGEE. CDR3 length: 12 amino acids. The ends were cut back, 7 bases at V and 6 bases at J, with 11 bases in the middle. The CDR3 sequence is CASGGWSNEQFF. The CDR3 DNA is TGTGCCAGCGGAGGGTGGAGCAATGAGCAGTTCTTC.

The chain links TRBV6-5 to TRBJ1-4, with D perhaps TRBD1 (6 bases). CDR1 and CDR2 (germline): MNHEY, SVGAGI. V lost 6 bases to trimming and J lost 7 bases, with 15 bases between them. This CDR3 is built from 14 residues. The DNA for the CDR3 is TGTGCCAGCAGAAAACGGACAGCCGTTGAAAAACTGTTTTTT. This sequence encodes CASRKRTAVEKLFF.

The chain joins TRBV2 to TRBJ2-5; 11 bases are shared with TRBD2. CDR1 and CDR2 from the germline V gene are SNHLY and FYNNEI. The CDR3 length is 16 residues. J was trimmed by 3 bases and V by 5 bases; bases with no gene match: 8. CDR3 loop: CASSPGLAGGKETQYF. The CDR3 DNA follows: TGTGCCAGCAGTCCAGGCCTAGCGGGGGGCAAAGAGACCCAGTACTTC.

The genes are TRBV7-6 and TRBJ2-1; 8 bases align to TRBD2. V dropped 2 bases and J dropped 7; count of bases not matched to a gene: 7. This CDR3 has 15 residues. CDR1 is SGHVS and CDR2 is FNYEAQ in the germline V gene. The CDR3 region is CASSLSGGAGNEQFF. The CDR3 DNA sequence: TGTGCCAGCAGCTTATCCGGGGGGGCCGGGAATGAGCAGTTCTTC.

J is TRBJ2-2 and V is TRBV7-6; TRBD2 aligns across 10 bases. The length of the CDR3 is 16 residues. J was trimmed by 0 bases and V by 2 bases; bases with no gene match: 0. Germline CDR1 reads SGHVS; CDR2 reads FNYEAQ. This chain's CDR3 is CASSLSGGANTGELFF. In DNA, the CDR3 is TGTGCCAGCAGCTTAAGCGGGGGGGCGAACACCGGGGAGCTGTTTTTT.

The chain carries TRBV11-2 and TRBJ2-1, with TRBD2 identical over 8 bases. The CDR3 sequence is 15 residues long. Germline CDR1 reads SGHAT; CDR2 reads FQNNGV. J lost 5 bases, V lost 3 bases, and 6 bases had no gene match. The CDR3 spells CASSFFSGAHNEQFF. DNA for the CDR3: TGTGCCAGCAGCTTTTTTAGCGGGGCGCACAATGAGCAGTTCTTC.

The rearrangement uses TRBV6-1 and TRBJ1-1; D is uncertain. Germline CDR1 reads MNHNS; CDR2 reads SASEGT. With 6 bases removed from V and 3 bases from J, the gap between germline ends came to 5 bases. This CDR3 has 11 amino acids. The CDR3 DNA sequence: TGTGCCAGCAGGATGTACACTGAAGCTTTCTTT. Its protein product is CASRMYTEAFF.

In DNA, the CDR3 is TGTGCCAGCAGCCCCCACCTGGAACAGGGACCCTACGAGCAGTACTTC. It codes for CASSPHLEQGPYEQYF. The V gene is TRBV9, the J gene TRBJ2-7; possible D gene TRBD1, 6 bases. The CDR3 covers 16 residues. Trimming cost V 4 bases and J 2 bases, with 19 bases left between them. The germline V gene has CDR1 SGDLS and CDR2 YYNGEE.

The chain carries TRBV11-2 and TRBJ1-1, with D unresolved. V was trimmed by 2 bases and J by 1 base, leaving 8 bases between them. From germline, CDR1 is SGHAT and CDR2 FQNNGV. This CDR3 comprises 14 residues. Here the CDR3 reads CASSLLAGNTEAFF. The CDR3 coding sequence is TGTGCCAGCAGCTTACTGGCAGGGAACACTGAAGCTTTCTTT.

The chain couples TRBV28 to TRBJ1-2; D is possibly TRBD1 (6 bases). Germline loops: CDR1 MDHEN, CDR2 SYDVKM. V was clipped by 2 bases and J by 7 bases, with 17 bases between them. The CDR3 is made up of 15 amino acids. The CDR3 is CASSLSSQGFGGYTF. DNA for the CDR3: TGTGCCAGCAGTTTAAGCTCCCAGGGGTTTGGTGGCTACACCTTC.

The gene calls are TRBV2 and TRBJ1-4, with D unresolved. The length of the CDR3 is 13 residues. Germline CDR1 SNHLY, CDR2 FYNNEI. Deletions cut 6 bases from V and 4 bases from J, with 9 bases between. The CDR3 sequence: CASSPALNEKLFF. CDR3 nucleotide sequence: TGTGCCAGCAGCCCGGCACTTAATGAAAAACTGTTTTTT.

The DNA for the CDR3 is TGTGCCAGCAGCTTAGTGGGCAACTCCTACGAGCAGTACTTC. It yields the protein CASSLVGNSYEQYF. The genes are TRBV11-3 and TRBJ2-5; D ambiguous. The J call may be incorrect, as the DNA end agrees better with TRBJ2-7. There are 14 residues in the CDR3. Per germline, CDR1 SGHNT and CDR2 YENEEA.

The rearrangement joins TRBV19 to TRBJ1-1; D might be TRBD1 (6 bases). Per the germline V gene, CDR1 is LNHDA and CDR2 is SQIVND (reference sequence). Trimming pared 1 base from V and 0 bases from J, leaving 24 bases between. The CDR3 has 20 residues. CDR3 loop: CASSIGPLRGPRSMNTEAFF. In DNA form, the CDR3 reads TGTGCCAGTAGTATAGGGCCCCTCAGGGGCCCACGATCTATGAACACTGAAGCTTTCTTT.

The gene calls are TRBV7-9 and TRBJ2-7; 8 bases line up with TRBD1. This CDR3 has 15 amino acids. The V gene's germline CDR1 is SEHNR and CDR2 FQNEAQ (reference sequence). V was clipped by 5 bases and J by 3 bases; unmatched bases: 9. The CDR3: CASSPTPDRDYEQYF. CDR3 in DNA: TGTGCCAGCAGCCCCACCCCGGACAGGGACTACGAGCAGTACTTC.

The chain has TRBV27 and TRBJ1-1, with D maybe TRBD1 (5 bases). Trimming stripped 4 bases from V and 7 bases from J, with 19 bases between. The V gene's germline CDR1 is MNHEY and CDR2 SMNVEV (reference sequence). The CDR3 length is 15 residues. CDR3 loop: CASSSAQAGPIEAFF. CDR3 DNA sequence: TGTGCCAGCAGTTCCGCTCAGGCAGGGCCCATTGAAGCTTTCTTT.

This chain joins TRBV7-3 and TRBJ2-2; D is uncertain. This CDR3 comprises 13 residues. Trimming shortened V by 5 bases and J by 0 bases, and 4 bases separated the two germline ends. In germline, CDR1 is SGHTA, CDR2 FQGTGA. CDR3 protein: CASSPANTGELFF. The DNA of the CDR3 is TGTGCCAGCAGCCCGGCGAACACCGGGGAGCTGTTTTTT.

V is TRBV28 and J is TRBJ1-5; 9 nucleotides line up with TRBD1. CDR3 size: 19 residues. The trim removed 2 bases at V and 0 bases at J, leaving 11 bases unmatched. Germline loops: CDR1 MDHEN, CDR2 SYDVKM. CDR3 sequence (DNA): TGTGCCAGCAGTTTACCGGGACAGGGAGGTTCTTTTAGCAATCAGCCCCAGCATTTT. Amino acid sequence: CASSLPGQGGSFSNQPQHF.

The V gene is TRBV14, the J gene TRBJ2-1, with D unclear. V was trimmed by 2 bases and J by 8 bases, leaving 4 bases between them. The CDR3 has 11 residues. Germline V gives CDR1 SGHDN, CDR2 FVKESK. This CDR3 is CASSQSDEQFF. CDR3 bases: TGTGCCAGCAGCCAAAGTGATGAGCAGTTCTTC.

This clone occurred a few times. J is TRBJ1-1 and V is TRBV30, with 7 bases lining up with TRBD1. Trimming removed 4 bases from V and 2 bases from J; junction bases left unmatched: 10. This CDR3 is 15 amino acids long. Germline V lookup: CDR1 GTSNPN, CDR2 SVGIG (reference sequence). CDR3 protein: CAWKSLDRVNTEAFF. The DNA for the CDR3 is TGTGCCTGGAAAAGCCTTGACAGGGTAAACACTGAAGCTTTCTTT.